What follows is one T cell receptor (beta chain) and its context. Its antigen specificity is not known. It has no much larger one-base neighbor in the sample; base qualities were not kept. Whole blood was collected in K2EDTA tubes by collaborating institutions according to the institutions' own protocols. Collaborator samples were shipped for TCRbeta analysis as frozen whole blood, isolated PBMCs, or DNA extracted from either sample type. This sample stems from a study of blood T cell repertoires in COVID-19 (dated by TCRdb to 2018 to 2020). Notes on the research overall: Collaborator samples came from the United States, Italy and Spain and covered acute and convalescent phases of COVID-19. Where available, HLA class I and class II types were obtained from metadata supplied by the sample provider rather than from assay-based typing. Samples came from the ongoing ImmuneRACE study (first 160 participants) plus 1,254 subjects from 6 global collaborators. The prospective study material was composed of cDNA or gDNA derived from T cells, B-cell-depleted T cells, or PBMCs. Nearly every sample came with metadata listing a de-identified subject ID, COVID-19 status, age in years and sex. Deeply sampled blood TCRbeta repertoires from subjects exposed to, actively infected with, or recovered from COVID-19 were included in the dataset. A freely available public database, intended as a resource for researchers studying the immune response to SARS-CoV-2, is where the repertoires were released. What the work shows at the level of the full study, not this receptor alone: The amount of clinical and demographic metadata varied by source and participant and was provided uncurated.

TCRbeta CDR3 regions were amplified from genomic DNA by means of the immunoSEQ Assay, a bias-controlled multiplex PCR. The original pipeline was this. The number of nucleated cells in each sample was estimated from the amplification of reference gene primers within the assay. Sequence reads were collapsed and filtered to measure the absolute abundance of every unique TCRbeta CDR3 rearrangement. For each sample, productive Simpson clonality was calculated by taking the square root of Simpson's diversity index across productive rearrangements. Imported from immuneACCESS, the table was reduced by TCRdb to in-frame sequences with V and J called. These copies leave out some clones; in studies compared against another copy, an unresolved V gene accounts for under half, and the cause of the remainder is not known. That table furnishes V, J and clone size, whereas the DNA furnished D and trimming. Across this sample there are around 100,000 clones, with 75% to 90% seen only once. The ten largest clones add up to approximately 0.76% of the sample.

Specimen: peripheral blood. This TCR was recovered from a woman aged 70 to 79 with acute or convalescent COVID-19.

The nucleotides read TGCAGCGTTGGGGGGGGACTCCGGAACACTGAAGCTTTCTTT. This yields the protein CSVGGGLRNTEAFF. The chain couples TRBV29-1 to TRBJ1-1, with a weak D call of TRBD1 (5 bases match). CDR1 and CDR2, looked up from the germline V gene, are SQVTM and ANQGSEA. Including cysteine and phenylalanine, the CDR3 has 14 amino acids. This entry keeps only the CDR3 DNA: 42 bases, framed from base 1. V is cut by 4 bases and J by 1 base, and the space between the germline ends is 13 bases.